Each of the 17 T cell receptor beta chains below was sequenced from the same sample in a study of blood T cell repertoires in COVID-19. Here immunoSEQ multiplex PCR was the method, and the copy in TCRdb shows in-frame clones only, minus some. The sample records about 220,000 clones, about 80% being singletons. Sequencing input: peripheral blood. The origin of the receptors is a woman aged 25 to 45 who had recovered from COVID-19.

In its sample, this clone was seen once. The chain employs TRBV18 and TRBJ2-3; 11 nucleotides agree with TRBD2. Germline V gene data show CDR1 as KGHSH and CDR2 as LQKENI. CDR3 length: 15 residues. With 6 bases clipped from V and 3 bases from J, the junction kept 5 bases outside the gene matches. The CDR3 sequence is CASSQLAGETDTQYF. The DNA for the CDR3 is TGTGCCAGCTCTCAACTAGCGGGAGAAACAGATACGCAGTATTTT. Filled out from reference TRBV18 and TRBJ2-3, the complete variable domain reads NAGVMQNPRHLVRRRGQEARLRCSPMKGHSHVYWYRQLPEEGLKFMVYLQKENIIDESGMPKERFSAEFPKEGPSILRIQQVVRGDSAAYFCASSQLAGETDTQYFGPGTRLTVL.

This clone was picked up one time. For the CDR3, the DNA is TGTGCCAGCAGTTTCGGCGGGAGGGAGGAGACCCAGTACTTC. Translating gives CASSFGGREETQYF. This chain uses TRBV28 with TRBJ2-5; 9 bases agree with TRBD2. The germline V gene encodes CDR1 MDHEN and CDR2 SYDVKM. The length of the CDR3 is 14 residues. Germline trimming cut 3 bases from V and 5 bases from J; bases unmatched to any gene: 4.

The genes are TRBV29-1 and TRBJ2-1, with 8 nucleotides matching TRBD1. Germline CDR1 SQVTM, CDR2 ANQGSEA. The V segment lost 1 base and the J segment 7 bases; nucleotides outside the gene matches: 12. This CDR3 spans 16 amino acids. The CDR3 loop is CSVEGPGQEVWNEQFF. CDR3 DNA sequence: TGCAGCGTTGAAGGACCGGGACAGGAGGTTTGGAATGAGCAGTTCTTC.

The chain recombines TRBV5-6 with TRBJ1-1, with D unclear. Germline values: CDR1 SGHDT, CDR2 YYEEEE. With 1 base removed from V and 1 base from J, the gap between germline ends came to 5 bases. This CDR3 is 13 amino acids long. The CDR3 sequence is CASSLTANTEAFF. CDR3 bases: TGTGCCAGCAGCTTGACAGCGAACACTGAAGCTTTCTTT.

This sequence joins TRBV4-1 and TRBJ2-2; 9 bases are a match to TRBD2. Germline CDR1 reads MGHRA; CDR2 reads YSYEKL. The CDR3 loop spans 18 amino acids. V trimming: 3 bases; J trimming: 5 bases; junction bases outside the gene matches: 13. CDR3 amino acids: CASSHGGSGSLGTGELFF. The CDR3 DNA sequence: TGCGCCAGCAGCCATGGGGGTAGCGGGAGTCTGGGGACCGGGGAGCTGTTTTTT.

This clone has just one count. The rearrangement links TRBV14 to TRBJ1-2; 7 nucleotides agree with TRBD1. Germline-derived CDR1 and CDR2 are SGHDN and FVKESK. The CDR3 length is 14 residues. The V and J ends lost 0 bases and 3 bases, in that order; junction bases with no gene match: 1. The CDR3 bases are TGTGCCAGCAGCCAAGACAGGGGGTACTATGGCTACACCTTC. Protein sequence: CASSQDRGYYGYTF.

The chain employs TRBV6-1 and TRBJ2-7; a possible D gene is TRBD2 (6 bases). Per the germline V gene, CDR1 is MNHNS and CDR2 is SASEGT. This CDR3 region has 15 residues. Between the trimmed V and J ends, which lost 2 bases and 3 bases, there was a span of 14 bases. The CDR3 sequence is CASSEFETEGYEQYF. CDR3 coding DNA: TGTGCCAGCAGTGAATTTGAGACGGAGGGCTACGAGCAGTACTTC.

The chain links TRBV6-5 to TRBJ1-1; a weak D match, TRBD1 (6 bases). V was shortened by 0 bases and J by 1 base, with 12 bases between the two germline ends. CDR1 is MNHEY and CDR2 is SVGAGI in the germline V gene. This CDR3 comprises 16 residues. The chain's CDR3 is CASSYSATGGNTEAFF. The CDR3 DNA reads as TGTGCCAGCAGTTACTCAGCGACAGGCGGGAACACTGAAGCTTTCTTT.

V is TRBV9 and J is TRBJ2-7; 9 bases agree with TRBD1. With V trimmed by 6 bases and J by 0 bases, 4 bases remained unmatched. CDR1 is SGDLS and CDR2 is YYNGEE in the germline V gene. The CDR3 contains 14 residues. The CDR3 DNA reads TGTGCCAGCACGCGGACAGGGGACTCCTACGAGCAGTACTTC. Protein: CASTRTGDSYEQYF.

V usage is TRBV4-2 and J usage is TRBJ1-5; D is undetermined. V lost 4 bases to trimming and J lost 4 bases, with 11 bases between them. CDR3 length: 14 residues. Germline lookup yields CDR1 LGHNA and CDR2 YNFKEQ. The CDR3 DNA sequence: TGTGCCAGCAGCCCGGGAAGAGATAATCAGCCCCAGCATTTT. This encodes CASSPGRDNQPQHF.

This clone has a handful of counts. This chain uses TRBV4-1 with TRBJ1-5, with a possible D match to TRBD1 (5 bases). This CDR3 spans 16 amino acids. V gave up 1 base and J gave up 0 bases, with 10 bases separating them. CDR1 is MGHRA, CDR2 YSYEKL, per germline. CDR3 bases: TGCGCCAGCAGCCAAGGGGACTCACGTAGCAATCAGCCCCAGCATTTT. Amino acid sequence: CASSQGDSRSNQPQHF.

CDR3 bases: TGTGCCAGCAGTCCCGGCGTTGGGGGCTACTATGGCTACACCTTC. Encoded protein: CASSPGVGGYYGYTF. The V call is TRBV28, the J call TRBJ1-2; TRBD1 might be the D (6 bases). Germline lookup yields CDR1 MDHEN and CDR2 SYDVKM. The ends were cut back, 5 bases at V and 3 bases at J, with 16 bases in the middle. This CDR3 contains 15 residues.

This clone was recorded only once. This chain uses TRBV6-5 with TRBJ2-5; a possible D gene is TRBD2 (7 bases). Per germline, CDR1 MNHEY and CDR2 SVGAGI. This CDR3 region has 15 residues. Trimming removed 4 bases at V and 5 bases at J, with 17 bases between. CDR3 in DNA: TGTGCCAGCAGTTCCCCGGGCGGGGGCTCGGAGACCCAGTACTTC. It encodes CASSSPGGGSETQYF.

The chain recombines TRBV5-1 with TRBJ2-5, with 9 bases aligning to TRBD1. The V gene's germline CDR1 is SGHRS and CDR2 YFSETQ. J gave up 5 bases and V 0 bases, and 5 bases lay outside the gene matches. The CDR3 length is 15 residues. The CDR3, as DNA: TGCGCCAGCAGCTTGGAGGGACAGGGATTTGAGACCCAGTACTTC. Amino acids: CASSLEGQGFETQYF.

The rearrangement joins TRBV30 to TRBJ1-2; 7 bases line up with TRBD1. V lost 4 bases and J lost 4; bases outside the gene matches: 9. This CDR3 region has 14 residues. Looked up from germline, CDR1 is GTSNPN and CDR2 is SVGIG (reference sequence). This CDR3 reads CAWKGTALGYGYTF. The CDR3 nucleotides read TGTGCCTGGAAGGGGACAGCCCTGGGCTATGGCTACACCTTC.

This rearrangement joins TRBV27 to TRBJ2-3; D is possibly TRBD2 (5 bases). There are 12 residues in the CDR3. With 7 bases removed from V and 5 bases from J, the gap between germline ends came to 10 bases. CDR1 is MNHEY, CDR2 SMNVEV, per germline (reference sequence). The CDR3 here is CASTPRGDTQYF. As DNA, the CDR3 is TGTGCCAGCACCCCCCGGGGAGATACGCAGTATTTT.

The chain couples TRBV5-1 to TRBJ1-1, with D perhaps TRBD1 (5 bases). This CDR3 region has 14 residues. Germline values: CDR1 SGHRS, CDR2 YFSETQ. V lost 2 bases, J lost 0 bases, and 8 bases lay in between. CDR3 protein: CASSFDRLNTEAFF. In DNA form, the CDR3 reads TGCGCCAGCAGCTTCGACAGATTGAACACTGAAGCTTTCTTT.